Here is one T cell receptor beta chain with its context. Method: immunoSEQ multiplex PCR; TCRdb's copy keeps in-frame clones and lacks some. The sample contains fewer than 400,000 clones, 90% to 95% of which appear only once. The record originates from a study of blood T cell repertoires in COVID-19. All enrollees were about 18 to 100 years old and from 20 to 30 US areas. The germline V and J ends were trimmed by 0 bases and 5 bases, with 6 bases remaining between them. CDR3 length: 12 residues. Germline loops: CDR1 SGHRS, CDR2 YFSETQ. The chain employs TRBV5-1 and TRBJ2-7; the D is unclear. The sequencing input was PBMCs or T cells enriched from blood (not recorded which). The origin of this receptor is a woman in her twenties or thirties who had been exposed to COVID-19. The CDR3 DNA reads as TGCGCCAGCAGCTTGGGAGGCCACGAGCAGTACTTC. This gives the protein CASSLGGHEQYF.